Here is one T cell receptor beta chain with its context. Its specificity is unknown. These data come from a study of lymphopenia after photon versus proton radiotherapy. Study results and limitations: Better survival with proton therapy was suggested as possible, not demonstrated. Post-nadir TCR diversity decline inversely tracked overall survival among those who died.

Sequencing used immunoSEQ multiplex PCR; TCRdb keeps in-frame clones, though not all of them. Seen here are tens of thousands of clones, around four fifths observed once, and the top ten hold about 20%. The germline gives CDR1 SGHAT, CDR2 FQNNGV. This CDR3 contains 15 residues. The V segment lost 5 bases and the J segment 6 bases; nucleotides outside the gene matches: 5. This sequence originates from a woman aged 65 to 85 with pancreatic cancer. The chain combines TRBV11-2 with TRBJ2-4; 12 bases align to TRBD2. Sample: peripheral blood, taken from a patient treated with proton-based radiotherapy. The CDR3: CASSPTSGSGNIQYF. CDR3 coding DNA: TGTGCCAGCAGCCCGACTAGCGGGAGCGGAAACATTCAGTACTTC. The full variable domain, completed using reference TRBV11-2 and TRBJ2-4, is EAGVAQSPRYKIIEKRQSVAFWCNPISGHATLYWYQQILGQGPKLLIQFQNNGVVDDSQLPKDRFSAERLKGVDSTLKIQPAKLEDSAVYLCASSPTSGSGNIQYFGAGTRLSVL.